This T cell receptor (beta chain) was obtained from a study of blood T cell repertoires in COVID-19. Source study methods: Scientists estimated how many nucleated cells there were by amplifying reference gene primers. Some clones are missing from TCRdb's copy, which holds only in-frame ones; the method was immunoSEQ multiplex PCR. V, J and clone size are those of that table, while D and trimming were read from the DNA. In the table there are around 71,000 clones, about 85% of which are singletons. Trimming stripped 0 bases from V and 1 base from J, with 10 bases between. CDR3 length: 16 amino acids. Germline V gene data show CDR1 as LGHNA and CDR2 as YNFKEQ.

The sequencing sample was made of peripheral blood. This clonotype was sampled from a man older than 75 with acute or convalescent COVID-19. The chain has TRBV4-2 and TRBJ1-3, with D perhaps TRBD1 (5 bases). CDR3: CASSQEWSGSGNTIYF. CDR3 bases: TGTGCCAGCAGCCAAGAGTGGTCAGGGTCTGGAAACACCATATATTTT.